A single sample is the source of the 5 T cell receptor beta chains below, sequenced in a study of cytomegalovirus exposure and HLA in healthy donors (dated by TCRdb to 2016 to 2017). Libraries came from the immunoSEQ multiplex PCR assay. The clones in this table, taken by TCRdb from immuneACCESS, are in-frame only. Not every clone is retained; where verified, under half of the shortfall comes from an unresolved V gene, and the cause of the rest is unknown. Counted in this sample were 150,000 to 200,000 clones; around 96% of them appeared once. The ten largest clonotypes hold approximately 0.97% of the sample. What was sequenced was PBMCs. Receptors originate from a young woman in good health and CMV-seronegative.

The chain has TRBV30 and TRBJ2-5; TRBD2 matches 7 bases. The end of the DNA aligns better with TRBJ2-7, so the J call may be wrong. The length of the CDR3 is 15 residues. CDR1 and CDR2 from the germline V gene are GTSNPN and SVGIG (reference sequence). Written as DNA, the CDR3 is TGTGCCTGGAGTCCCGGTGGTAGCGGGTCCTACGAGCAGTACTTC. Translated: CAWSPGGSGSYEQYF.

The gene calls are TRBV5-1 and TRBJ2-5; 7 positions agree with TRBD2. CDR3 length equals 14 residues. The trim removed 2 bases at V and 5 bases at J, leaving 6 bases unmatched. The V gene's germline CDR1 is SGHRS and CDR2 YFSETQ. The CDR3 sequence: CASSFIGGGETQYF. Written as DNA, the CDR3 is TGCGCCAGCAGCTTTATCGGGGGAGGGGAGACCCAGTACTTC.

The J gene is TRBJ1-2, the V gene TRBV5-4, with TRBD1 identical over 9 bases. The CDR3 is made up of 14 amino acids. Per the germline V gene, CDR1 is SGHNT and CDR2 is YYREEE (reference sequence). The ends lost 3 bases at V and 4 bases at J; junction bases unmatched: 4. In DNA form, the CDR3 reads TGTGCCAGCAGCTCCGGGACAGGGTTCTATGGCTACACCTTC. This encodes CASSSGTGFYGYTF. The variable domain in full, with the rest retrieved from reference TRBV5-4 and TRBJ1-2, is ETGVTQSPTHLIKTRGQQVTLRCSSQSGHNTVSWYQQALGQGPQFIFQYYREEENGRGNFPPRFSGLQFPNYSSELNVNALELDDSALYLCASSSGTGFYGYTFGSGTRLTVV.

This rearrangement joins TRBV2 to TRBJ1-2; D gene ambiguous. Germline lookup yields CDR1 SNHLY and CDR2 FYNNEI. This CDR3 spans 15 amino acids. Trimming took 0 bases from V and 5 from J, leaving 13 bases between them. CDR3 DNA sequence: TGTGCCAGCAGTGAAGCCGGGAGGTTTGTATATGGCTACACCTTC. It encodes CASSEAGRFVYGYTF.

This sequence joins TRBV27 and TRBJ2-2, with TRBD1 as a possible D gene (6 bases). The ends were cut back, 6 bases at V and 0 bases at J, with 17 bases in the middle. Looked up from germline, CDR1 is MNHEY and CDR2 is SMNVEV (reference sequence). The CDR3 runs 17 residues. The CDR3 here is CASSPDSWSANTGELFF. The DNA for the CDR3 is TGTGCCAGCAGCCCGGACAGTTGGAGCGCGAACACCGGGGAGCTGTTTTTT.